Presented here are 8 T cell receptor beta chains from one specimen sequenced in a study of beta chain features in type 1 diabetes listed by TCRdb under 2018. Study-wide conclusions, independent of this receptor: Type 1 diabetes patients showed a moderate but significant shortening of TCRB CDR3 length in all four CD4+ subsets.

Antigens of these TCRs are unknown. Library preparation used the immunoSEQ multiplex PCR assay. The High Capacity cDNA Reverse Transcription Kit was used to reverse transcribe all of the isolated RNA, meaning that expressed TCRB transcripts were what got sequenced. The table was pulled from immuneACCESS by TCRdb, which kept in-frame rearrangements only. Such tables lose some clones; where checked, under half of the loss comes from unresolved V genes, and the rest has no known cause. The sample table records 640,000 or so clones; roughly 13% of these occur just once. The top ten hold approximately 0.021% of the sample. The sequenced sample was naive CD4+ T cells from blood. The cell subset or site label here, explained by the study, means: true naive CD4+ T cells. These receptors all come from a man aged 18 to 29 with type 1 diabetes.

This chain uses TRBV4-1 with TRBJ1-2; D unclear. This CDR3 contains 14 residues. Trimming took 1 base from V and 8 from J, leaving 14 bases between them. Per the germline V gene, CDR1 is MGHRA and CDR2 is YSYEKL. As DNA, the CDR3 is TGCGCCAGCAGCCAAGGTCGGGCGGCGGGGGGCTACACCTTC. Its protein product is CASSQGRAAGGYTF.

This clone has only a few counts. J is TRBJ2-3 and V is TRBV25-1; 8 nucleotides agree with TRBD2. The J segment lost 5 bases and the V segment lost 4 bases, leaving 5 bases of the junction unmatched. CDR3 length: 14 residues. CDR1 is MGHDK, CDR2 SYGVNS, per germline. CDR3 loop: CASSVGGGRDTQYF. CDR3 coding DNA: TGTGCCAGCAGTGTCGGGGGGGGAAGAGATACGCAGTATTTT.

This clone has more than one count but fewer than ten. The CDR3 spells CASRVEANTEAFF. CDR3 bases: TGCGCCAGCAGGGTCGAGGCGAACACTGAAGCTTTCTTT. The V call is TRBV5-1, the J call TRBJ1-1, with D hard to call. Germline V gives CDR1 SGHRS, CDR2 YFSETQ. CDR3 length equals 13 residues. Trimming removed 5 bases at V and 1 base at J, with 9 bases between.

V is TRBV25-1 and J is TRBJ1-2; TRBD1 matches at 7 bases. The CDR3 sequence is 14 residues long. Germline V gene lookup returns CDR1 MGHDK and CDR2 SYGVNS. The junction had 12 bases not matched to a gene; V was cut back by 6 bases and J by 8 bases. The CDR3: CASSLTRTGHGYTF. CDR3 coding DNA: TGTGCCAGCAGCCTAACCAGGACAGGACACGGCTACACCTTC.

This clone came up a few times. This chain uses TRBV19 with TRBJ1-1; D gene ambiguous. The CDR3 has 13 amino acids. Germline V gene data show CDR1 as LNHDA and CDR2 as SQIVND (reference sequence). Trimming left V 7 bases short and J 10 bases short, with 19 bases between. CDR3 sequence: CASTPGLLFGAFF. The DNA of the CDR3 is TGTGCCAGTACCCCAGGACTCCTGTTTGGAGCTTTCTTT.

This rearrangement joins TRBV19 to TRBJ2-7, with D maybe TRBD2 (6 bases). With 7 bases removed from V and 6 bases from J, the gap between germline ends came to 16 bases. The CDR3 runs 13 residues. Germline CDR1 and CDR2: LNHDA and SQIVND (reference sequence). In DNA, the CDR3 is TGTGCCAGTATGAGTCCGCGGGGTAGCGAGCAGTACTTC. Translation gives CASMSPRGSEQYF.

This clone turned up a few times. The chain recombines TRBV7-9 with TRBJ1-5; D ambiguous. The CDR3 covers 14 residues. V was shortened by 3 bases and J by 1 base, with 7 bases between the two germline ends. CDR1 and CDR2 (germline): SEHNR, FQNEAQ (reference sequence). The CDR3 reads CASSFDRSNQPQHF. The CDR3 nucleotides read TGTGCCAGCAGCTTCGATCGGAGCAATCAGCCCCAGCATTTT.

The chain employs TRBV28 and TRBJ1-2; 8 bases are shared with TRBD1. Germline V lookup: CDR1 MDHEN, CDR2 SYDVKM. J was trimmed by 2 bases and V by 6 bases; bases with no gene match: 8. This CDR3 region has 15 residues. The CDR3 loop reads CASRRPGQENYGYTF. As DNA, the CDR3 is TGTGCCAGCAGGCGACCGGGACAGGAAAACTATGGCTACACCTTC.